The 30 T cell receptor beta chains below come from one sample, sequenced in a study of blood T cell repertoires in COVID-19. Libraries were prepared by immunoSEQ multiplex PCR; TCRdb keeps only in-frame clonotypes and omits some of them. The sample yields about 270,000 clones, approximately 85% seen once. Material for sequencing was PBMCs or T cells enriched from blood (not recorded which). The receptor source for this set is a woman aged 45-59 years with acute COVID-19.

The chain joins TRBV10-3 to TRBJ1-3; no clear D. Looked up from germline, CDR1 is ENHRY and CDR2 is SYGVKD. V dropped 3 bases and J dropped 0 bases, with 18 bases sitting between them. This CDR3 has 18 amino acids. CDR3 nucleotide sequence: TGTGCCATCAGTGATCGGGGTCCGGGAGTCAGCTCTGGAAACACCATATATTTT. Protein sequence: CAISDRGPGVSSGNTIYF.

V is TRBV29-1 and J is TRBJ1-5; a possible D gene is TRBD1 (6 bases). The ends were cut back, 7 bases at V and 1 base at J, with 8 bases in the middle. The CDR3 is made up of 12 amino acids. Germline V gene sequence: CDR1 SQVTM, CDR2 ANQGSEA. The DNA for the CDR3 is TGCAGCGCTGGACAGAGCAATCAGCCCCAGCATTTT. This encodes CSAGQSNQPQHF.

The V gene is TRBV20-1, the J gene TRBJ2-7; tentative D call: TRBD1 (6 bases). The CDR3 is 15 amino acids. Trimming removed 3 bases at V and 1 base at J, with 16 bases between. The V gene's germline CDR1 is DFQATT and CDR2 SNEGSKA (reference sequence). CDR3 DNA: TGCAGTGCTAGTTCTTTTCCGGACAGATCCTACGAGCAGTACTTC. Residues: CSASSFPDRSYEQYF.

The rearrangement links TRBV6-5 to TRBJ2-2; the D is unclear. V lost 6 bases, J lost 8 bases, and 10 bases lay in between. The CDR3 runs to 12 residues. The germline V gene has CDR1 MNHEY and CDR2 SVGAGI. CDR3 nucleotide sequence: TGTGCCAGCAGCTCAAACGGGGGGGAGCTGTTTTTT. Translation: CASSSNGGELFF.

The V call is TRBV7-9, the J call TRBJ1-2; tentatively, D is TRBD1 (5 bases). The CDR3 is 15 amino acids. V was trimmed by 0 bases and J by 4 bases, leaving 12 bases between them. Germline assignment: CDR1 SEHNR and CDR2 FQNEAQ (reference sequence). CDR3 in amino acids: CASSLAGAESYGYTF. CDR3 nucleotides: TGTGCCAGCAGCTTAGCAGGGGCGGAATCCTATGGCTACACCTTC.

The chain has TRBV7-2 and TRBJ2-4, with D possibly matching TRBD1 (5 bases). This CDR3 has 16 residues. Germline values: CDR1 SGHTA, CDR2 FQGNSA. V gave up 5 bases and J gave up 0 bases, with 14 bases separating them. CDR3: CASSTDTSLAKNIQYF. The CDR3 region has the DNA TGTGCCAGCAGCACGGACACCTCCCTAGCCAAAAACATTCAGTACTTC.

The rearrangement joins TRBV4-1 to TRBJ2-7; a possible D gene is TRBD2 (6 bases). The CDR3 is 13 amino acids. Trimming took off 0 bases at V and 4 bases at J, with 7 bases between the two ends. Germline assignment: CDR1 MGHRA and CDR2 YSYEKL. The CDR3 loop is CASSQDGGYEQYF. In DNA, the CDR3 is TGCGCCAGCAGCCAAGATGGGGGGTACGAGCAGTACTTC.

The V call is TRBV7-8, the J call TRBJ1-4; D unresolved. Germline loops: CDR1 SGHVS, CDR2 FQNEAQ. The length of the CDR3 is 15 residues. V lost 4 bases and J lost 5, with 14 bases in between. In DNA, the CDR3 is TGTGCCAGCAGCTCATCCGGGATACAAAATGAAAAACTGTTTTTT. This encodes CASSSSGIQNEKLFF.

The chain joins TRBV9 to TRBJ2-7; 9 bases match TRBD2. The CDR3 extends over 15 amino acids. CDR1 is SGDLS and CDR2 is YYNGEE in the germline V gene. The J segment lost 4 bases and the V segment lost 4 bases, leaving 9 bases of the junction unmatched. This CDR3 is CASSIHPSGGYEQYF. In DNA form, the CDR3 reads TGTGCCAGCAGCATCCATCCCAGCGGGGGGTACGAGCAGTACTTC.

The chain links TRBV6-5 to TRBJ2-7; maybe TRBD1 (6 bases). The CDR3 extends over 14 amino acids. Germline CDR1 reads MNHEY; CDR2 reads SVGAGI. Trimming took off 6 bases at V and 2 bases at J, with 14 bases between the two ends. For the CDR3, the DNA is TGTGCCAGCAGGACCTGGGACACCGCCTACGAGCAGTACTTC. It yields the protein CASRTWDTAYEQYF.

This chain joins TRBV4-1 and TRBJ1-2, with D possibly TRBD1 on 5 matching bases. The CDR3 contains 13 residues. Trimming removed 0 bases at V and 4 bases at J, with 6 bases between. Looked up from germline, CDR1 is MGHRA and CDR2 is YSYEKL. CDR3 sequence reads: CASSQEGLYGYTF. CDR3 bases: TGCGCCAGCAGCCAAGAGGGGCTCTATGGCTACACCTTC.

The V call is TRBV10-1, the J call TRBJ2-1; 16 nucleotides line up with TRBD2. CDR1 and CDR2 from the germline V gene are WNHNN and SYGVQD (reference sequence). The CDR3 runs 19 residues. Germline trimming cut 5 bases from V and 4 bases from J; bases unmatched to any gene: 11. The CDR3 is CASSRSGTSGGAFYNEQFF. CDR3 DNA sequence: TGCGCCAGCAGTCGGTCCGGGACTAGCGGGGGGGCCTTTTACAATGAGCAGTTCTTC.

This clone has just a few counts. The chain links TRBV9 to TRBJ2-5; 8 bases align to TRBD1. Germline V gene sequence: CDR1 SGDLS, CDR2 YYNGEE. J was trimmed by 5 bases and V by 5 bases; bases with no gene match: 5. This CDR3 spans 13 amino acids. CDR3 loop: CASSPGGRETQYF. The CDR3 DNA reads TGTGCCAGCAGTCCAGGGGGCAGGGAGACCCAGTACTTC.

This clone was found once. The chain recombines TRBV7-9 with TRBJ2-7; 8 bases fit TRBD1. Germline V gene sequence: CDR1 SEHNR, CDR2 FQNEAQ (reference sequence). J was trimmed by 3 bases and V by 0 bases; bases with no gene match: 4. The CDR3 sequence is 15 residues long. CDR3 nucleotides: TGTGCCAGCAGCTTAGCCGGGACAGGAGTCTACGAGCAGTACTTC. Amino acid sequence: CASSLAGTGVYEQYF. The full variable domain, completed using reference TRBV7-9 and TRBJ2-7, is DTGVSQNPRHKITKRGQNVTFRCDPISEHNRLYWYRQTLGQGPEFLTYFQNEAQLEKSRLLSDRFSAERPKGSFSTLEIQRTEQGDSAMYLCASSLAGTGVYEQYFGPGTRLTVT.

In its sample, this clone was seen a few times. The J gene is TRBJ2-7, the V gene TRBV11-2, with D possibly being TRBD2 (7 bases). Trimming left V 1 base short and J 2 bases short, with 12 bases between. The CDR3 is made up of 15 amino acids. The germline gives CDR1 SGHAT, CDR2 FQNNGV. CDR3 sequence: CASSLGGGGAYEQYF. Written as DNA, the CDR3 is TGTGCCAGCAGCTTAGGAGGAGGGGGGGCCTACGAGCAGTACTTC.

Only one count was recorded for this clone. The chain couples TRBV9 to TRBJ2-1; 10 nucleotides match TRBD2. The ends lost 4 bases at V and 7 bases at J; junction bases unmatched: 20. Germline CDR1 reads SGDLS; CDR2 reads YYNGEE. There are 19 residues in the CDR3. Here the CDR3 reads CASSTRLGGAGGLGNEQFF. CDR3 coding DNA: TGTGCCAGCAGCACCCGCCTCGGCGGAGCGGGGGGGCTTGGGAATGAGCAGTTCTTC.

In its sample, this clone was seen once. The chain combines TRBV19 with TRBJ2-1, with 10 bases fitting TRBD1. CDR3 length: 17 amino acids. The V gene end was trimmed by 4 bases and the J gene end by 5 bases; junction bases not matched to a gene: 11. Germline CDR1 and CDR2: LNHDA and SQIVND (reference sequence). CDR3 nucleotide sequence: TGTGCCAGTAGTACCCTCACCGGGACAGGGGTGGACAATGAGCAGTTCTTC. Protein product: CASSTLTGTGVDNEQFF. The full variable domain, in which reference TRBV19 and TRBJ2-1 provide the parts outside the CDR3, is DGGITQSPKYLFRKEGQNVTLSCEQNLNHDAMYWYRQDPGQGLRLIYYSQIVNDFQKGDIAEGYSVSREKKESFPLTVTSAQKNPTAFYLCASSTLTGTGVDNEQFFGPGTRLTVL.

Only a few counts were recorded for this clone. V usage is TRBV4-3 and J usage is TRBJ1-1, with TRBD1 identical over 9 bases. V was clipped by 0 bases and J by 0 bases; unmatched bases: 2. The germline CDR1 and CDR2 sequences are LGHNA and YSLEER. This CDR3 spans 16 amino acids. CDR3 region: CASSQDRTGVNTEAFF. CDR3 in DNA: TGCGCCAGCAGCCAAGATCGGACAGGGGTGAACACTGAAGCTTTCTTT.

J is TRBJ1-1 and V is TRBV10-3; 7 nucleotides agree with TRBD1. CDR1 is ENHRY, CDR2 SYGVKD, per germline. V shed 8 bases and J 5 bases; nucleotides not matched to a gene: 8. This CDR3 has 13 amino acids. CDR3 sequence (DNA): TGTGCCATCCAAGGACAGGAGGGGACTGAAGCTTTCTTT. It translates to CAIQGQEGTEAFF.

This clone was picked up a small number of times. The chain combines TRBV2 with TRBJ1-4, with D tentatively TRBD1 (5 bases). The CDR3 is made up of 15 amino acids. V was cut by 8 bases and J by 7 bases, with 20 bases left in between. The V gene's germline CDR1 is SNHLY and CDR2 FYNNEI. DNA for the CDR3: TGTGCCAGCTCCGACTCCGGACATTTCGGTGAAAAACTGTTTTTT. Protein sequence: CASSDSGHFGEKLFF.

The J gene is TRBJ2-3, the V gene TRBV13, with 10 bases lining up with TRBD2. Trimming at V came to 2 bases and at J to 4 bases, leaving 6 bases not matched to a gene. The CDR3 runs to 16 residues. Germline V gives CDR1 PRHDT, CDR2 FYEKMQ (reference sequence). The chain's CDR3 is CASSLSASGGADTQYF. DNA for the CDR3: TGTGCCAGCAGCTTATCGGCTAGCGGGGGAGCAGATACGCAGTATTTT.

The chain combines TRBV4-3 with TRBJ1-2; 12 positions agree with TRBD1. The CDR3 totals 17 residues. V shed 5 bases and J 0 bases; nucleotides not matched to a gene: 7. The germline V gene encodes CDR1 LGHNA and CDR2 YSLEER. CDR3 sequence (DNA): TGCGCCAGCAGCAAAGGGACAGGGGGCAATCCTAACTATGGCTACACCTTC. It codes for CASSKGTGGNPNYGYTF.

This chain links TRBV12-5 with TRBJ1-1; D is ambiguous. The CDR3 contains 14 residues. Trimming took off 4 bases at V and 4 bases at J, with 13 bases between the two ends. CDR1 and CDR2 from the germline V gene are LGHNT and FRNRAP. The CDR3 DNA reads as TGTGCTAGTGGTTCGGAGTTGTTGCGCACTGAAGCTTTCTTT. This codes for CASGSELLRTEAFF. The complete variable domain, with remaining parts taken from reference TRBV12-5 and TRBJ1-1, reads DARVTQTPRHKVTEMGQEVTMRCQPILGHNTVFWYRQTMMQGLELLAYFRNRAPLDDSGMPKDRFSAEMPDATLATLKIQPSEPRDSAVYFCASGSELLRTEAFFGQGTRLTVV.

The chain combines TRBV19 with TRBJ1-3; 10 positions agree with TRBD1. The CDR3 totals 16 residues. Germline V CDR1 and CDR2: LNHDA, SQIVND (reference sequence). V trimming: 5 bases; J trimming: 1 base; junction bases outside the gene matches: 5. CDR3 nucleotide sequence: TGTGCCAGTAGTGCACCGGGACAGGGGTCTGGAAACACCATATATTTT. Protein sequence: CASSAPGQGSGNTIYF. Complete variable domain (other parts from reference TRBV19 and TRBJ1-3): DGGITQSPKYLFRKEGQNVTLSCEQNLNHDAMYWYRQDPGQGLRLIYYSQIVNDFQKGDIAEGYSVSREKKESFPLTVTSAQKNPTAFYLCASSAPGQGSGNTIYFGEGSWLTVV.

The CDR3 DNA reads as TGTGCCAGCAGCCCTCAGGGGTCCTACAATGAGCAGTTCTTC. It yields the protein CASSPQGSYNEQFF. The V gene is TRBV7-2, the J gene TRBJ2-1, with a weak D call TRBD1 (6 bases). V was pared by 5 bases and J by 1 base, with 9 bases between. The CDR3 extends over 14 amino acids. CDR1 and CDR2 from the germline V gene are SGHTA and FQGNSA.

The chain uses TRBV5-1 and TRBJ1-1; no clear D gene. This CDR3 spans 15 amino acids. Trimming pared 4 bases from V and 4 bases from J, leaving 17 bases between. Germline V gene data show CDR1 as SGHRS and CDR2 as YFSETQ. The CDR3 spells CASSPTTPSSTEAFF. Written as DNA, the CDR3 is TGCGCCAGCAGCCCTACCACCCCTAGCAGCACTGAAGCTTTCTTT.

The genes are TRBV7-9 and TRBJ1-4; 9 bases map to TRBD1. The CDR3 contains 15 residues. The V gene's germline CDR1 is SEHNR and CDR2 FQNEAQ (reference sequence). V shed 5 bases and J 7 bases; nucleotides not matched to a gene: 8. This chain's CDR3 is CASSPGTGSIEKLFF. The CDR3 region has the DNA TGTGCCAGCAGCCCCGGGACAGGGTCTATTGAAAAACTGTTTTTT.

The chain is built from TRBV3-1 (or the pseudogene TRBV3-2) and TRBJ1-3; 7 nucleotides agree with TRBD1. The trim removed 4 bases at V and 0 bases at J, leaving 6 bases unmatched. There are 16 residues in the CDR3. Germline CDR1 and CDR2: LGHDT and YNNKEL (reference sequence). The CDR3 spells CASSPAGQVSGNTIYF. The CDR3 DNA follows: TGTGCCAGCAGCCCCGCTGGACAGGTCTCTGGAAACACCATATATTTT.

This clone has a single count. The rearrangement uses TRBV6-1 and TRBJ1-2; D might be TRBD1 (5 bases). This CDR3 contains 15 residues. V was shortened by 1 base and J by 4 bases, with 13 bases between the two germline ends. Per the germline V gene, CDR1 is MNHNS and CDR2 is SASEGT. CDR3 nucleotide sequence: TGTGCCAGCAGTGAAGGGCCTTGGGGGGGCTATGGCTACACCTTC. This sequence encodes CASSEGPWGGYGYTF.

The chain has TRBV5-6 and TRBJ1-2; D not certain. Germline V gives CDR1 SGHDT, CDR2 YYEEEE. Trimming cost V 4 bases and J 5 bases, with 15 bases left between them. The CDR3 has 14 amino acids. CDR3 amino acids: CASSLETEWYGYTF. CDR3 nucleotide sequence: TGTGCCAGCAGCCTGGAGACTGAATGGTATGGCTACACCTTC.